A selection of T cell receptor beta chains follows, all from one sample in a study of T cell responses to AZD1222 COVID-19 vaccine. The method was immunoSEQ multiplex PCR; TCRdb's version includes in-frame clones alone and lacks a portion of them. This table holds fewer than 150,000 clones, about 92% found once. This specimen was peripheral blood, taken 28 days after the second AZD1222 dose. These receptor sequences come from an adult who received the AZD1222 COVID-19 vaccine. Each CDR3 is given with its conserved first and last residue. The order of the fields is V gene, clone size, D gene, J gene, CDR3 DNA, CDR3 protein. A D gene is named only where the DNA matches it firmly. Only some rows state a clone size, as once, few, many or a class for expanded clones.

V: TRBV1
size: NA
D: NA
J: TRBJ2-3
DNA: TGCACCCGTCCGGGACTAGCGGGGGAACGCACAGATACGCAGTATTTT
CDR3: CTRPGLAGERTDTQYF

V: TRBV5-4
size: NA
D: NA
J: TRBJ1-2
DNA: TGTGCCAGCAAAGGGGTTAACTATGGCTACACCTTC
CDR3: CASKGVNYGYTF

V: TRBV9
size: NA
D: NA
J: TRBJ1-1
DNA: TGTGCCAGCAGCCCAGGGCGTTATATTGCTGAAGCTTTCTTT
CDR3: CASSPGRYIAEAFF

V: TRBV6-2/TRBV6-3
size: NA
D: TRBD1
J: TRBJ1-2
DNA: TGTGCCAGCAGTTACGGACAGGGTAGAGGCTACACCTTC
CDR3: CASSYGQGRGYTF

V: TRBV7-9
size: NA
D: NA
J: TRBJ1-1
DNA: TGTGCCAGCAGCACCCAGGGTAACACTGAAGCTTTCTTT
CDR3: CASSTQGNTEAFF

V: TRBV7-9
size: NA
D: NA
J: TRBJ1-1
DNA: TGTGCCAGCAGCTTATACTTGATGAACACTGAAGCTTTCTTT
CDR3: CASSLYLMNTEAFF

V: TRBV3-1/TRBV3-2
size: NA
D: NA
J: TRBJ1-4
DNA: TGTGCCAGCAGCCAAGAGAGCGCTGAAAAACTGTTTTTT
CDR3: CASSQESAEKLFF

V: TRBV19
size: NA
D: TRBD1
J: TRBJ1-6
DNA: TGTGCCAGTAGTATTCCGGACCCGGGACAGGTTGTCGGACCCCTCCACTTT
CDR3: CASSIPDPGQVVGPLHF

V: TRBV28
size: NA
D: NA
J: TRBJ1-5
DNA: TGTGCCAGCAGTTTCAGAGATCAGCCCCAGCATTTT
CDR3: CASSFRDQPQHF

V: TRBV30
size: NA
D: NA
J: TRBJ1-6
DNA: TGTGCCTGGAGCCCCACATCAGACAGCATACCTAATTCACCCCTCCACTTT
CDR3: CAWSPTSDSIPNSPLHF

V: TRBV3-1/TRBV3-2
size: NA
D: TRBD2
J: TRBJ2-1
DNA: TGTGCCAGCAGCCCCCCGGGCGGGAGAGGTTACAATGAGCAGTTCTTC
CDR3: CASSPPGGRGYNEQFF

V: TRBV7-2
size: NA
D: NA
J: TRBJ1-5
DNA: TGTGCCAGCAGCCCTGCCCGGGGTGATCAGCCCCAGCATTTT
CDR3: CASSPARGDQPQHF

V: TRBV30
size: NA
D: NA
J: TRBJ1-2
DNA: TGTGCCTGGAGGTCGGGCAGGGGACCATATGGCTACACCTTC
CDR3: CAWRSGRGPYGYTF

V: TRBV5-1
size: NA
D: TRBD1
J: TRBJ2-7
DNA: TGCGCCAGCAGCTTGGCAGGGGGCCACGAGCAGTACTTC
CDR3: CASSLAGGHEQYF

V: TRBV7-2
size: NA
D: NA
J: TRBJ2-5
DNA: TGTGCCAGCAGCCATGGACGGACTCTGGGCCAAGAGACCCAGTACTTC
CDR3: CASSHGRTLGQETQYF

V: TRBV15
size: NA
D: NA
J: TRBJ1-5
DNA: TGTGCCACGACGAAGGGACTTAGCAATCAGCCCCAGCATTTT
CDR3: CATTKGLSNQPQHF

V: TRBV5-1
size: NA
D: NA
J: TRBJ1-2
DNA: TGCGCCAGTTCAGGATCCCCTCCGAACAATTATGGCTACACCTTC
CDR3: CASSGSPPNNYGYTF

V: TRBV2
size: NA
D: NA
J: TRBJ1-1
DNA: TGTGCCAGCAGTGAAGGTGGTAACACTGAAGCTTTCTTT
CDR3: CASSEGGNTEAFF

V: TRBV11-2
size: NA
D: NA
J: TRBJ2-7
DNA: TGTGCCAGCAGCCTCCAGGGTAGCTACGAGCAGTACTTC
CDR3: CASSLQGSYEQYF

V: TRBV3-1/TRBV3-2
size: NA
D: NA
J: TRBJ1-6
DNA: TGTGCCAGCAGCCCGGGGGGCCCTAATTCACCCCTCCACTTT
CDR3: CASSPGGPNSPLHF

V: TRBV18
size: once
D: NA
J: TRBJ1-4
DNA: TGTGCCAGCTCTCAACAGGGTTCTAATGAAAAACTGTTTTTT
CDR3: CASSQQGSNEKLFF

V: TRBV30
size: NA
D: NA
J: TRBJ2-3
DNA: TGTGCCTGGAGTAGCGCTGCAGATACGCAGTATTTT
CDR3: CAWSSAADTQYF

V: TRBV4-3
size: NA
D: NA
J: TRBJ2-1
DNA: TGCGCCAGCAGCCAAGGGGGCGGGACAAACAACAATGAGCAGTTCTTC
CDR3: CASSQGGGTNNNEQFF

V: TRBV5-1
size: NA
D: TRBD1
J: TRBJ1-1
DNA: TGCGCCAGCACAGGGGGCGCGGGAACTGAAGCTTTCTTT
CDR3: CASTGGAGTEAFF

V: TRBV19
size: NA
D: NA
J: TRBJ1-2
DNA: TGTGCCAGTAGTATAGAGGACAGATATGGCTACACCTTC
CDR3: CASSIEDRYGYTF

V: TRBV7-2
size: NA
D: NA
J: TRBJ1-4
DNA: TGTGCCAGCAGCTTCCGAGTCGGGAGGAAACTGTTTTTT
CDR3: CASSFRVGRKLFF

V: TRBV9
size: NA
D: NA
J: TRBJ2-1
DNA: TGTGCCAGCAGCGTGACGCCCCGGGTAGTTAATGAGCAGTTCTTC
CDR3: CASSVTPRVVNEQFF

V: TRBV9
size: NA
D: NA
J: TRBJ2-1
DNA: TGTGCCAGCAGCCCCTGGGCGAGCGGCGGCAATGAGCAGTTCTTC
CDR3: CASSPWASGGNEQFF

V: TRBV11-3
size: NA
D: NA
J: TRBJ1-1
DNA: TGTGCCAGCAGCTTAGGACTGGACACTGAAGCTTTCTTT
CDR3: CASSLGLDTEAFF

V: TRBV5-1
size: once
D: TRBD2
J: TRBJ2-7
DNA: TGCGCCAGCAGCTCGGGACTAGCGGGGGGGCTTCAGTACGAGCAGTACTTC
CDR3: CASSSGLAGGLQYEQYF

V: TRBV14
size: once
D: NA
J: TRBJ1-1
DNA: TGTGCCAGCAGCCAAGATGAGGGGCGGAGGAGAACTTTCTTT
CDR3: CASSQDEGRRRTFF

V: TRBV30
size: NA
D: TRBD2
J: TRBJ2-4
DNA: TGTGCCTGGACGGGGGGGGTTGGAAACATTCAGTACTTC
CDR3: CAWTGGVGNIQYF

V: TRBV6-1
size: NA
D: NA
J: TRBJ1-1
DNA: TGTGCCAGCAGTGACAGGGGAGCCGGTGAAGCTTTCTTT
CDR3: CASSDRGAGEAFF

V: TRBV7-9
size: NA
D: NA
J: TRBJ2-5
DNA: TGTGCCAGCTCAACATGGACCCGACGGGAAGAGACCCAGTACTTC
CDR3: CASSTWTRREETQYF

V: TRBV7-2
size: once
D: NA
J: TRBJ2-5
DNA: TGTGCCAGCAGCTCGGGACTTCAAGAGACCCAGTACTTC
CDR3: CASSSGLQETQYF

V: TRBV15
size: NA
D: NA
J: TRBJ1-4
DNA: TGTGCCACCAGCAGAGACAGGACCTATGAAAAACTGTTTTTT
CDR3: CATSRDRTYEKLFF

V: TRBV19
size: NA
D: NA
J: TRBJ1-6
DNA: TGTGCCAGTAGTAACCGGGACTCACCCCTCCACTTT
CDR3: CASSNRDSPLHF

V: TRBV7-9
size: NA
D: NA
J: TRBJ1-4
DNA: TGTGCCAGCAGCTTAGGGCAGCCCCCTAATGAAAAACTGTTTTTT
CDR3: CASSLGQPPNEKLFF

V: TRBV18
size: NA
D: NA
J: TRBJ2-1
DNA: TGTGCCAGCTCACCCTCCGAGGGCTGGGAGCAGTTCTTC
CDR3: CASSPSEGWEQFF

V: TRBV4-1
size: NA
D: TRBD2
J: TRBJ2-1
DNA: TGCGCCAGCAGCCTCATAAGGCAGGCGGGAGGGGTGGGGAATGAGCAGTTCTTC
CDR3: CASSLIRQAGGVGNEQFF

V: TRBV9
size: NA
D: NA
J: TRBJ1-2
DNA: TGTGCCAGCAGCATTCACCAGGGTCAGGATGGCTACACCTTC
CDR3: CASSIHQGQDGYTF

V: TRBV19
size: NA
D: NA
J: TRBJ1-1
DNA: TGTGCCAGTAGTATGTTACAGAACACTGAAGCTTTCTTT
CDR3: CASSMLQNTEAFF

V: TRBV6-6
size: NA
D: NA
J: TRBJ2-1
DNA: TGTGCCAGCAGTTCGTCGTGGGGGGCCTCCTACAATGAGCAGTTCTTC
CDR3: CASSSSWGASYNEQFF

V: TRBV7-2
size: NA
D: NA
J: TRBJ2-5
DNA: TGTGCCAGCAGCATTTCCGGGGGCCGGGGGGAGACCCAGTACTTC
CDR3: CASSISGGRGETQYF

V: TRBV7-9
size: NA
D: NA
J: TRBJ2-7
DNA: TGTGCCAGCAGCCGACAGAGCTCCTACGAGCAGTACTTC
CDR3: CASSRQSSYEQYF

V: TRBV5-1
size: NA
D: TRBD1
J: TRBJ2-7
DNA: TGCGCCAGCAGCTTGGGACAGGGAGTTTCCTACGAGCAGTACTTC
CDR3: CASSLGQGVSYEQYF

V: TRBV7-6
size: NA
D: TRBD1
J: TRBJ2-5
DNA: TGTGCCAGCAGCAACCCTTTCAGGGGGCGTAAGGAGACCCAGTACTTC
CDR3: CASSNPFRGRKETQYF

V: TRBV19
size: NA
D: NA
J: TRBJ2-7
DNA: TGTGCCAGTAGTATAGGAGGGACCAAAACCTACGAGCAGTACTTC
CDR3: CASSIGGTKTYEQYF

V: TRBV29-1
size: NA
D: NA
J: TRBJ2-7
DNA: TGCAGCGTTGCCCATAGCCCCTACGAGCAGTACTTC
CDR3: CSVAHSPYEQYF

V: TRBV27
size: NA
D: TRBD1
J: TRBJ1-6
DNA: TGTGCCAGCAGTTTAGGGACAGATGGTTCACCCCTCCACTTT
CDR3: CASSLGTDGSPLHF

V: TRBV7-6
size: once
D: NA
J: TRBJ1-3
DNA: TGTGCCAGCAGCTTAGTGACGGGCGGGAGCTCTGGAAACACCATATATTTT
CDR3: CASSLVTGGSSGNTIYF

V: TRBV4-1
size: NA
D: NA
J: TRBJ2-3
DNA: TGCGCCAGCAGCCGAGGCGGCACAGATACGCAGTATTTT
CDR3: CASSRGGTDTQYF

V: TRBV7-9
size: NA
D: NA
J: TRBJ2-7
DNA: TGTGCCAGCAGCTTAGCAATGGGGGCGATCTACGAGCAGTACTTC
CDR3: CASSLAMGAIYEQYF

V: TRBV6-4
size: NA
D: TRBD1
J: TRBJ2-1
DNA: TGTGCCAGCAGCAGGACAGGGGTCTCCGATGAGCAGTTCTTC
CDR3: CASSRTGVSDEQFF

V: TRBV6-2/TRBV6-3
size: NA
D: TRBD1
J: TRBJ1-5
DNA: TGTGCCAGCAGTCCACTCTACAGGGGGTACAATCAGCCCCAGCATTTT
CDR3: CASSPLYRGYNQPQHF

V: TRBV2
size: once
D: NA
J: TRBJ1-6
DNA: TGTGCCAGCGGGGATGACTCCTATAATTCACCCCTCCACTTT
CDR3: CASGDDSYNSPLHF

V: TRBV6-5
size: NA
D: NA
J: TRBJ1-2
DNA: TGTGCCAGCACCCAGGGCTATGGCTACACCTTC
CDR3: CASTQGYGYTF

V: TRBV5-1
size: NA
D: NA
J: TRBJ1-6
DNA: TGCGCCAGCAGCTTGGTGCTCGCTCCTAATTCACCCCTCCACTTT
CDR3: CASSLVLAPNSPLHF

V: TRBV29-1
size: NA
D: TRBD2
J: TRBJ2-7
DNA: TGCAGCGTTGGGGAGGGCTACGAGCAGTACTTC
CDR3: CSVGEGYEQYF

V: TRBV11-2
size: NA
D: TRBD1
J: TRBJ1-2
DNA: TGTGCCAGCAGCTCAGGGGGTTATGGCTACACCTTC
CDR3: CASSSGGYGYTF